The 27 T cell receptor beta chains presented below share a single source sample, sequenced in a study of cytomegalovirus exposure and HLA in healthy donors. PCR primers comprised 60 Vbeta and 13 Jbeta primers. The repertoire was sequenced with immunoSEQ multiplex PCR; TCRdb's copy has only in-frame clones and lacks some. The sample has some 120,000 clones, approximately 80% seen once. Source material: PBMCs. Source of these receptors: a woman aged 18-30 years in good health and CMV-seronegative.

The chain carries TRBV10-3 and TRBJ1-4; 7 bases match TRBD1. V shed 6 bases, J shed 5 bases, and the junction held 6 bases outside the gene matches. Germline CDR1 reads ENHRY; CDR2 reads SYGVKD. CDR3 length: 14 amino acids. For the CDR3, the DNA is TGTGCCATCAGCCCGGGGACAGTAAATGAAAAACTGTTTTTT. It specifies CAISPGTVNEKLFF.

The chain joins TRBV11-2 to TRBJ1-3, with unresolved D. Germline V gene sequence: CDR1 SGHAT, CDR2 FQNNGV. Trimming pared 5 bases from V and 0 bases from J, leaving 11 bases between. This CDR3 contains 15 residues. CDR3 bases: TGTGCCAGCAGCCCCACCCGGGTCTCTGGAAACACCATATATTTT. This translates into CASSPTRVSGNTIYF.

Comment on this clone: The junction does not match germline at one end; this may be a read error. The rearrangement links TRBV4-1 to TRBJ2-7, with a weak D call TRBD2 (6 bases). This CDR3 is 13 amino acids long. Germline V gene data show CDR1 as MGHRA and CDR2 as YSYEKL. CDR3 loop: CASSQGAPGSRVF. Written as DNA, the CDR3 is TGCGCCAGCAGCCAAGGGGCTCCCGGGAGCCGCGTCTTC.

The chain joins TRBV14 to TRBJ2-7; TRBD1 aligns across 8 bases. Germline loops: CDR1 SGHDN, CDR2 FVKESK. CDR3 length: 14 amino acids. V trimming: 4 bases; J trimming: 2 bases; junction bases outside the gene matches: 4. CDR3 DNA sequence: TGTGCCAGCAGCCCCGGACAGGGTCCCTACGAGCAGTACTTC. This sequence encodes CASSPGQGPYEQYF.

The chain uses TRBV4-3 and TRBJ1-1; 8 nucleotides match TRBD1. Germline V gene lookup returns CDR1 LGHNA and CDR2 YSLEER. V gave up 0 bases and J gave up 1 base; unmatched junction bases: 7. This CDR3 has 17 amino acids. The CDR3 protein is CASSQDITGGWNTEAFF. Here the CDR3 DNA reads TGCGCCAGCAGCCAAGATATCACAGGGGGATGGAACACTGAAGCTTTCTTT.

The rearrangement links TRBV27 to TRBJ1-1; D gene uncertain. The CDR3 length is 14 residues. Trimming left V 3 bases short and J 1 base short, with 9 bases between. Per germline, CDR1 MNHEY and CDR2 SMNVEV (reference sequence). The CDR3 coding sequence is TGTGCCAGCAGTTTGGAGGCAGCGAACACTGAAGCTTTCTTT. As protein: CASSLEAANTEAFF.

In nucleotides, the CDR3 is TGTGCCAGCAGCTGGGGTATACAGGGTCGGAACACTGAAGCTTTCTTT. Translation: CASSWGIQGRNTEAFF. The rearrangement links TRBV5-6 to TRBJ1-1; a weak D match, TRBD1 (6 bases). Germline CDR1 is SGHDT and CDR2 is YYEEEE. Trimming removed 3 bases at V and 1 base at J, with 16 bases between. CDR3 length: 16 amino acids.

The genes are TRBV2 and TRBJ1-1; 9 positions match TRBD1. V trimming: 7 bases; J trimming: 5 bases; junction bases outside the gene matches: 11. The CDR3 runs to 15 residues. The germline CDR1 and CDR2 sequences are SNHLY and FYNNEI. The chain's CDR3 is CASTLWTGVSTEAFF. CDR3 coding DNA: TGTGCCAGCACTTTGTGGACAGGGGTGTCTACTGAAGCTTTCTTT.

CDR3 residues: CASSIDRGYGYTF. DNA for the CDR3: TGTGCCAGTAGTATAGACAGGGGGTATGGCTACACCTTC. The J gene is TRBJ1-2, the V gene TRBV19, with TRBD1 matching over 7 bases. Germline V gene lookup returns CDR1 LNHDA and CDR2 SQIVND (reference sequence). Trimming at V came to 0 bases and at J to 5 bases, leaving 0 bases not matched to a gene. The length of the CDR3 is 13 residues.

The CDR3 coding sequence is TGTGCCAGCAGTGAACAACCGGCGGCCTTGAACACTGAAGCTTTCTTT. It encodes CASSEQPAALNTEAFF. This sequence joins TRBV6-1 and TRBJ1-1; D call uncertain. The CDR3 contains 16 residues. Germline V CDR1 and CDR2: MNHNS, SASEGT. The V and J ends lost 2 bases and 0 bases respectively, with 13 bases between them.

This clone turned up a few times. This chain links TRBV2 with TRBJ1-1; tentative D call: TRBD1 (6 bases). This CDR3 has 13 residues. The V end was cut by 7 bases, the J end by 5 bases, with 14 bases between. Germline V CDR1 and CDR2: SNHLY, FYNNEI. The DNA of the CDR3 is TGTGCCAGCATCTTCCAGGGGAAGACTGAAGCTTTCTTT. It yields the protein CASIFQGKTEAFF. The variable domain in full, completed from reference TRBV2 and TRBJ1-1, reads EPEVTQTPSHQVTQMGQEVILRCVPISNHLYFYWYRQILGQKVEFLVSFYNNEISEKSEIFDDQFSVERPDGSNFTLKIRSTKLEDSAMYFCASIFQGKTEAFFGQGTRLTVV.

This clone was seen a handful of times. The chain links TRBV5-4 to TRBJ2-6; D gene unclear. The length of the CDR3 is 15 residues. Trimming removed 2 bases from V and 0 bases from J, with 6 bases in between. CDR1 is SGHNT, CDR2 YYREEE, per germline (reference sequence). In DNA form, the CDR3 reads TGTGCCAGCAGCTTATATAACTCTGGGGCCAACGTCCTGACTTTC. It translates to CASSLYNSGANVLTF. The full variable domain, its missing parts supplied by reference TRBV5-4 and TRBJ2-6, is ETGVTQSPTHLIKTRGQQVTLRCSSQSGHNTVSWYQQALGQGPQFIFQYYREEENGRGNFPPRFSGLQFPNYSSELNVNALELDDSALYLCASSLYNSGANVLTFGAGSRLTVL.

J is TRBJ2-1 and V is TRBV27; TRBD2 matches at 8 bases. V was pared by 6 bases and J by 6 bases, with 16 bases of the junction left unmatched. Germline CDR1 and CDR2: MNHEY and SMNVEV (reference sequence). This CDR3 has 17 amino acids. In nucleotides, the CDR3 is TGTGCCAGCAGCTTAACCTTAGCGGGACGGGCAGGCAATGAGCAGTTCTTC. It is translated as CASSLTLAGRAGNEQFF.

This rearrangement joins TRBV19 to TRBJ1-5; 10 bases match TRBD1. The CDR3 extends over 15 amino acids. V shed 7 bases, J shed 3 bases, and the junction held 6 bases outside the gene matches. Germline CDR1 is LNHDA and CDR2 is SQIVND (reference sequence). The CDR3 protein is CASTLDRGLNQPQHF. The CDR3 coding sequence is TGTGCCAGTACCCTCGACAGGGGGCTCAATCAGCCCCAGCATTTT.

The CDR3 region has the DNA TGTGCCAGCAGCGTAGACCCGGGTCGAATGAACACTGAAGCTTTCTTT. Translating gives CASSVDPGRMNTEAFF. The rearrangement joins TRBV9 to TRBJ1-1; no reliable D call. The V gene lost 0 bases and the J gene lost 0 bases, with 12 bases spanning the gap. This CDR3 contains 16 residues. The germline CDR1 and CDR2 sequences are SGDLS and YYNGEE.

The chain has TRBV7-9 and TRBJ2-7; a weak D match, TRBD2 (6 bases). Germline values: CDR1 SEHNR, CDR2 FQNEAQ (reference sequence). Trimming cost V 2 bases and J 2 bases, with 10 bases left between them. The CDR3 has 14 amino acids. The CDR3 sequence: CASSLSGVAYEQYF. The CDR3 coding sequence is TGTGCCAGCAGCTTATCGGGGGTCGCCTACGAGCAGTACTTC.

V and J are TRBV19 and TRBJ2-1; TRBD2 matches 9 bases. CDR1 LNHDA and CDR2 SQIVND come from the germline V gene (reference sequence). The CDR3 totals 15 residues. The J segment lost 9 bases and the V segment lost 3 bases, leaving 9 bases of the junction unmatched. The CDR3 loop reads CASSMREGDYGEQFF. CDR3 in DNA: TGTGCCAGTAGTATGCGGGAGGGTGATTACGGTGAGCAGTTCTTC.

This rearrangement joins TRBV5-1 to TRBJ1-2; D not certain. The CDR3 loop spans 13 amino acids. CDR1 and CDR2 (germline): SGHRS, YFSETQ. The V and J ends lost 1 base and 6 bases respectively, with 10 bases between them. The CDR3 DNA reads as TGCGCCAGCAGCTTGAGCACGCGGGATGGCTACACCTTC. Protein sequence: CASSLSTRDGYTF.

This clone was found a few times. The CDR3 DNA is TGTGCCAGTAAGCCCGCCGGGGCCAAAAACATTCAGTACTTC. Translation gives CASKPAGAKNIQYF. This chain connects TRBV19 to TRBJ2-4; D gene unclear. V lost 7 bases to trimming and J lost 1 base, with 11 bases between them. Germline CDR1 and CDR2: LNHDA and SQIVND (reference sequence). This CDR3 has 14 residues. Combining the CDR3 with reference TRBV19 and TRBJ2-4 gives the whole variable domain DGGITQSPKYLFRKEGQNVTLSCEQNLNHDAMYWYRQDPGQGLRLIYYSQIVNDFQKGDIAEGYSVSREKKESFPLTVTSAQKNPTAFYLCASKPAGAKNIQYFGAGTRLSVL.

The chain employs TRBV7-2 and TRBJ2-7; D is unclear. The V and J ends lost 1 base and 2 bases respectively, with 9 bases between them. CDR1 and CDR2 from the germline V gene are SGHTA and FQGNSA. CDR3 size: 14 residues. CDR3 in DNA: TGTGCCAGCAGCTTAGGCGTACTTACCTACGAGCAGTACTTC. It yields the protein CASSLGVLTYEQYF.

This chain links TRBV7-3 with TRBJ2-2; 9 bases are a match to TRBD2. CDR1 is SGHTA and CDR2 is FQGTGA in the germline V gene. Germline trimming cut 2 bases from V and 0 bases from J; bases unmatched to any gene: 4. The CDR3 spans 17 residues. The DNA of the CDR3 is TGTGCCAGCAGCTTACAGCCTAGCGGGGCGAACACCGGGGAGCTGTTTTTT. Translation: CASSLQPSGANTGELFF.

This clone was detected a few times. The V call is TRBV11-2, the J call TRBJ2-1, with D maybe TRBD2 (6 bases). CDR3 size: 15 residues. Trimming took 2 bases from V and 7 from J, leaving 15 bases between them. Germline values: CDR1 SGHAT, CDR2 FQNNGV. The CDR3: CASSLRDFGENEQFF. Written as DNA, the CDR3 is TGTGCCAGCAGCTTAAGGGACTTCGGAGAAAATGAGCAGTTCTTC.

This clone was recorded a few times. The V gene is TRBV19, the J gene TRBJ1-4; D remains ambiguous. Trimming pared 5 bases from V and 6 bases from J, leaving 16 bases between. The length of the CDR3 is 15 residues. Germline CDR1 reads LNHDA; CDR2 reads SQIVND (reference sequence). The CDR3: CASSAWSGGDEKLFF. The DNA of the CDR3 is TGTGCCAGTAGTGCCTGGTCAGGTGGCGATGAAAAACTGTTTTTT.

This clone was seen once. The V call is TRBV5-1, the J call TRBJ1-2, with D possibly TRBD1 on 5 matching bases. CDR3 length: 14 residues. V lost 0 bases and J lost 3, with 9 bases in between. The V gene's germline CDR1 is SGHRS and CDR2 YFSETQ. In nucleotides, the CDR3 is TGCGCCAGCAGCTTGGAACCAGGGTACTATGGCTACACCTTC. Amino acids: CASSLEPGYYGYTF.

The chain carries TRBV5-1 and TRBJ1-1; tentatively, D is TRBD1 (5 bases). Germline assignment: CDR1 SGHRS and CDR2 YFSETQ. The CDR3 has 14 residues. The V end was cut by 1 base, the J end by 1 base, with 8 bases between. The chain's CDR3 is CASSLQGGNTEAFF. The CDR3 bases are TGCGCCAGCAGCTTGCAGGGTGGGAACACTGAAGCTTTCTTT.

The genes are TRBV19 and TRBJ2-2; a weak D match, TRBD1 (5 bases). This CDR3 is built from 17 residues. Germline loops: CDR1 LNHDA, CDR2 SQIVND (reference sequence). Deletions cut 7 bases from V and 4 bases from J, with 22 bases between. The CDR3: CASTRVEGRPSTGELFF. The DNA of the CDR3 is TGTGCCAGTACCAGGGTTGAAGGAAGGCCCTCCACCGGGGAGCTGTTTTTT.

This chain uses TRBV18 with TRBJ1-2, with 7 bases lining up with TRBD1. Looked up from germline, CDR1 is KGHSH and CDR2 is LQKENI. Trimming took 1 base from V and 7 from J; bases not matched to a gene: 6. The CDR3 totals 14 residues. Written as DNA, the CDR3 is TGTGCCAGCTCACCACGAAGGGGGCAGGGTGGCTACACCTTC. As protein: CASSPRRGQGGYTF.